This note documents a single TCR beta chain sequence. Its antigen remains unidentified. Sorted-subset replicate PCRs used 150 to 200 ng of genomic DNA. This amount corresponded to about 29,000 T cell genomes. Using immunoSEQ multiplex PCR, the repertoire was profiled, and TCRdb retains in-frame clones only, with some absent. Seen here are 150,000 to 200,000 clones, roughly 91% observed once, and the top ten hold around 0.072%. This specimen belongs to a study of shared clonotypes between healthy human individuals. This CDR3 is 13 amino acids long. V lost 4 bases to trimming and J lost 5 bases; unmatched junction nucleotides: 5. Germline CDR1 SNHLY, CDR2 FYNNEI. CD45RA+ naive and CD45RA-negative memory subsets were separated from CD4+ cells. General study points: Sampling included only blood; tissue repertoires likely differ.

This chain connects TRBV2 to TRBJ2-7; 7 positions agree with TRBD1. The receptor was isolated from a woman in her 30s in good health. The sample comprised naive CD4+ T cells sorted from blood. The sample's subset: CD45RA+ positively selected. CDR3 DNA: TGTGCCAGCAGTGTAACAGGGGTCCACGAGCAGTACTTC. Translation gives CASSVTGVHEQYF.